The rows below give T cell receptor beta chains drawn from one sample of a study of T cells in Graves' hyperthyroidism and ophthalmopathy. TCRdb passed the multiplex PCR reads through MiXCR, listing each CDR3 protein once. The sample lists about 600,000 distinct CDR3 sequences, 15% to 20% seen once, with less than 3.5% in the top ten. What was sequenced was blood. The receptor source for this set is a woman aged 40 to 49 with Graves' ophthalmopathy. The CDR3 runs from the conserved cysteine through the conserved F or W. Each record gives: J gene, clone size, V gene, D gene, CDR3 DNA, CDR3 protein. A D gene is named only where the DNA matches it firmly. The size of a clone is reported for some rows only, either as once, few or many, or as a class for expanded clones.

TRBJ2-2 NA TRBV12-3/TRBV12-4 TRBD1 TGTGCCAGCGGGACAGGGGGTTCCGGGGAGCCGTTTTTT CASGTGGSGEPFF
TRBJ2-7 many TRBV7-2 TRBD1 TGTGCCAGTAGACAGGGGGTTTCCTACGAGCAGTACTTC CASRQGVSYEQYF
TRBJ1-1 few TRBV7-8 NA TGTGCCAGCAGCTTAGTGTGGGGGCGGTACACTGAAGCTTTCTTT CASSLVWGRYTEAFF
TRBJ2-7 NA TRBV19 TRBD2 TGTGCCAGTAGTATAGTTAGCGGGAGCGCCTACGAGCAGTACTTC CASSIVSGSAYEQYF
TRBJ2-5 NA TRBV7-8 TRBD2 TGTGCCAGCAGCTTAGAACGACTAGCGGGCAAGACCCAGTACTTC CASSLERLAGKTQYF
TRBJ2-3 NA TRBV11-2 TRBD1 TGTGCCAGCAGGGGGGGGACAGGGTGGTTAACAGATACGCAGTATTTT CASRGGTGWLTDTQYF
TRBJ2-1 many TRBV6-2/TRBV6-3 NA TGTGCCAGCAGTTACGTGGCTAGACACAATGAGCAGTTCTTC CASSYVARHNEQFF
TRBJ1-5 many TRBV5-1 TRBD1 TGCGCCAGCAGCTTGGCCGGGACAGGGGGCGATCAGCCCCAGCATTTT CASSLAGTGGDQPQHF
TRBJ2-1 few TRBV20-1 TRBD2 TGCAGTGCCGGGACTAGCGGGAGGAATGAGCAGTTCTTC CSAGTSGRNEQFF
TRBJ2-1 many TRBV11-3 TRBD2 TGTGCCAGCAGCCTTGAGACTAGCGAATACAATGAGCAGTTCTTC CASSLETSEYNEQFF
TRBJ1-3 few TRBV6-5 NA TGTGCCAGCAGTTACGGTCCAGGGTTCTCTGGAAACACCATATATTTT CASSYGPGFSGNTIYF
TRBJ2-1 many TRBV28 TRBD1 TGTGCCAGCAGGCCCGCAGGGGGCTACTACAATGAGCAGTTCTTC CASRPAGGYYNEQFF
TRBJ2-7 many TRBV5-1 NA TGCGCCAGCAGAACGGATAACTACGAGCAGTACTTC CASRTDNYEQYF
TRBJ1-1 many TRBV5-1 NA TGCGCCAGCAGCGGGGACGGCCTCGATGGCACTGAAGCTTTCTTT CASSGDGLDGTEAFF
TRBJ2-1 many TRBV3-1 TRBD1 TGTGCCAGCAGCCAAGTGGGACAGGGGGCTGGAGAGCAGTTCTTC CASSQVGQGAGEQFF
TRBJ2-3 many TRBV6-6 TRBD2 TGTGCCAGCAGTTACGGCGGGAGAACAGATACGCAGTATTTT CASSYGGRTDTQYF
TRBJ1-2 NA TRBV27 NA TGTGCCAGCAGCAGAACCCACGACCCGGATGGCTACACCTTC CASSRTHDPDGYTF
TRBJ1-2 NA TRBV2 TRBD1 TGTGCCAGCAGAAGACAGGGCGAGGTTAACTATGGCTGCACCTTC CASRRQGEVNYGCTF
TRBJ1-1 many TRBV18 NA TGTGCCAGCTCGCGGACAGCGATGAACACTGAAGCTTTCTTT CASSRTAMNTEAFF
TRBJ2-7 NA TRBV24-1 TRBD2 TGTGCCACCAGTGCGGGTAGCGGGAGTTACTACGAGCAGTACTTC CATSAGSGSYYEQYF
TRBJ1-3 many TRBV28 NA TGTGCCAGCAGTTTATACCTGACCCTCGCAACCTCTGGAAACACCATATATTTT CASSLYLTLATSGNTIYF
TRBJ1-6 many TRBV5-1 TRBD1 TGCGCCAGCAGATCATCAACAGGGGTGAATTCACCCCTCCACTTT CASRSSTGVNSPLHF
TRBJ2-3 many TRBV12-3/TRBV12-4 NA TGTGCCAGCCGTCCGCGGAACACAGATACGCAGTATTTT CASRPRNTDTQYF
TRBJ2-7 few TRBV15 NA TGTGCCACCAGCAGTGGAGGGGGCTCCTACGAGCAGTACTTC CATSSGGGSYEQYF
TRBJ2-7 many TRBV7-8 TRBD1 TGTGCCAGCAGCTTAGGGACAGGGAACTACGAGCAGTACTTC CASSLGTGNYEQYF
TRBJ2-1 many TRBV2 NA TGTGCCAGCAGGCCAGGGTCCGTGGGATACAATGAGCAGTTCTTC CASRPGSVGYNEQFF
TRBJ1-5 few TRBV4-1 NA TGCGCCAGCAGCCTGATTAAGACAGACTCTTCCCGTCAGCCCCAGCATTTT CASSLIKTDSSRQPQHF